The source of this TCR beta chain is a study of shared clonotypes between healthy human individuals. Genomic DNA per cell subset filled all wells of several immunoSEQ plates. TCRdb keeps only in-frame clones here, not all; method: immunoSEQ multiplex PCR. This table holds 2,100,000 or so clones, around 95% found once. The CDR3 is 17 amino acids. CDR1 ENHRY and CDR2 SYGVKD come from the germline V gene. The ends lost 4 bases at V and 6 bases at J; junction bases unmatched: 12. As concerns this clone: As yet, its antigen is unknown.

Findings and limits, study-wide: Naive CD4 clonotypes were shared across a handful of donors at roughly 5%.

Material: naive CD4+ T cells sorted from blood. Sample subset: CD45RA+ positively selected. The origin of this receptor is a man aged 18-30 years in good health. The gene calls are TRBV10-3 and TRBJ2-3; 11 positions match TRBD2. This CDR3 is CAISGTLAGGPRDTQYF. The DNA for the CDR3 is TGTGCCATCAGTGGAACGCTAGCGGGAGGCCCGCGGGATACGCAGTATTTT.